Each of the 10 T cell receptor beta chains below was sequenced from the same sample in a study of blood T cells in healthy people across ages. Alongside a J-beta primer mix, a sample-barcoded 5' primer served in a second PCR lasting about 6 to 12 cycles. One entry per CDR3 protein, called by TCRdb with MiXCR from the 5' RACE reads. The sample lists roughly 1.6 million distinct CDR3 sequences; about 31% were seen once. The sequencing sample was made of blood. The origin of the receptors is a woman aged 30 to 39 in good health.

The chain recombines TRBV28 with TRBJ2-5, with D unresolved. There are 14 residues in the CDR3. Between the trimmed V and J ends, which lost 3 bases and 3 bases, there was a span of 11 bases. CDR1 and CDR2 (germline): MDHEN, SYDVKM. In DNA form, the CDR3 reads TGTGCCAGCAGTTTGGACGCCAGCAAAGAGACCCAGTACTTC. This sequence encodes CASSLDASKETQYF.

A note on this clonotype: A much larger clone sits a single nucleotide away, making a read error possible. CDR3 region: CASSQDQARSEQFF. In nucleotides, the CDR3 is TGTGCCAGCAGCCAAGATCAGGCGAGAAGTGAGCAGTTCTTC. J is TRBJ2-1 and V is TRBV4-2; D is unresolved. The CDR3 is made up of 14 amino acids. The germline CDR1 and CDR2 sequences are LGHNA and YNFKEQ. V was cut by 0 bases and J by 9 bases, with 12 bases left in between.

The CDR3 bases are TGTGCCAGCAGCCCCGGACAGTGGGACGGCTACACCTTC. Translation: CASSPGQWDGYTF. The genes are TRBV9 and TRBJ1-2, with D perhaps matching TRBD1 (6 bases). Per germline, CDR1 SGDLS and CDR2 YYNGEE. This CDR3 has 13 amino acids. Trimming removed 4 bases at V and 8 bases at J, with 15 bases between.

Notes on this clonotype: Its ends do not fully match the called genes, so a read error is possible. The rearrangement uses TRBV11-2 and TRBJ1-1, with D hard to call. CDR1 SGHAT and CDR2 FQNNGV come from the germline V gene. The CDR3 has 13 residues. The CDR3 nucleotides read TGTGCCAGCAGCCCTCATACGCGCACTGCAGCTTTCTTT. Translating it yields CASSPHTRTAAFF.

This clonotype was seen only a few times. The chain uses TRBV27 and TRBJ1-5, with D unresolved. CDR1 is MNHEY and CDR2 is SMNVEV in the germline V gene (reference sequence). Deletions cut 5 bases from V and 0 bases from J, with 20 bases between. This CDR3 has 18 residues. The CDR3 here is CASSVRKPDFYSNQPQHF. The CDR3 DNA reads TGTGCCAGCAGTGTGCGAAAGCCCGATTTTTATAGCAATCAGCCCCAGCATTTT.

Only a few counts were recorded for this clonotype. The V and J genes are TRBV20-1 and TRBJ1-5; D is possibly TRBD1 (5 bases). The V gene's germline CDR1 is DFQATT and CDR2 SNEGSKA (reference sequence). The CDR3 has 14 residues. V was clipped by 3 bases and J by 6 bases, with 15 bases between them. In DNA form, the CDR3 reads TGCAGTGCTAGGGAGAGGGGCGGACCTCAGCCCCAGCATTTT. Protein: CSARERGGPQPQHF.

This chain connects TRBV5-1 to TRBJ2-7; D perhaps matches TRBD1 (6 bases). The germline gives CDR1 SGHRS, CDR2 YFSETQ. Deletions cut 0 bases from V and 0 bases from J, with 13 bases between. This CDR3 region has 16 residues. The CDR3 DNA reads TGCGCCAGCAGCTTGGATAGACAGGAGAGCTCCTACGAGCAGTACTTC. This encodes CASSLDRQESSYEQYF.

The chain couples TRBV10-3 to TRBJ2-7, with D hard to call. The V end was cut by 8 bases, the J end by 3 bases, with 11 bases between. Per germline, CDR1 ENHRY and CDR2 SYGVKD. The CDR3 runs to 12 residues. CDR3 bases: TGTGCCATCGGCCGGACGGACTACGAGCAGTACTTC. It codes for CAIGRTDYEQYF.

The sample holds a few counts of this clonotype. The chain has TRBV9 and TRBJ2-3; 7 bases are shared with TRBD2. Trimming at V came to 3 bases and at J to 2 bases, leaving 9 bases not matched to a gene. The germline CDR1 and CDR2 sequences are SGDLS and YYNGEE. The CDR3 spans 16 residues. The CDR3 DNA sequence: TGTGCCAGCAGCGCCCTAGCGGCCTTCTACACAGATACGCAGTATTTT. This codes for CASSALAAFYTDTQYF.

V usage is TRBV7-9 and J usage is TRBJ2-7, with 8 positions matching TRBD1. Germline V gene data show CDR1 as SEHNR and CDR2 as FQNEAQ (reference sequence). The CDR3 loop spans 16 amino acids. V trimming: 4 bases; J trimming: 5 bases; junction bases outside the gene matches: 13. The CDR3 bases are TGTGCCAGCAGCTCCCTGCGGGACAGGTCGCGGGACGAGCAGTACTTC. This encodes CASSSLRDRSRDEQYF.